This T cell receptor beta chain was found in a study of control samples from healthy donors and cancer patients. Assay: immunoSEQ multiplex PCR; the TCRdb copy retains only in-frame clones and omits some. The sample holds fewer than 200,000 clones, about 87% seen once. CDR1 and CDR2 from the germline V gene are MDHEN and SYDVKM. Deletions cut 3 bases from V and 8 bases from J, with 8 bases between. This CDR3 has 13 amino acids. The specimen sequenced was blood. The chain links TRBV28 to TRBJ1-6, with D unclear. The TCR sequence derives from a man aged 25 to 40 in good health. The CDR3 DNA follows: TGTGCCAGCAGTTTCGTGAGGCATTCACCCCTCCACTTT. Residues: CASSFVRHSPLHF.